This entry features one T cell receptor beta chain sequence. Germline loops: CDR1 MDHEN, CDR2 SYDVKM. V shed 2 bases and J shed 0 bases, with 5 bases lying between them. This CDR3 comprises 13 residues. This sample was taken from a study of blood T cell repertoires in COVID-19. About the study: Collection of acute and convalescent COVID-19 samples took place in the United States, Italy and Spain. The cDNA or gDNA used as material had been derived from T cells, B-cell-depleted T cells, or PBMCs.

In the original analysis: Amplification of reference gene primers provided the estimated nucleated cell counts. This table comes from immunoSEQ multiplex PCR, and its TCRdb copy is limited to in-frame clones, with some not included. For V, J and clone size, that table is used; D and trimming come from the DNA. The table lists 100,000 to 150,000 clones, approximately 90% of them singletons. This rearrangement joins TRBV28 to TRBJ2-7; D not resolved. This TCR was sampled from a man aged 50 to 59 with active or convalescent COVID-19. Sequencing was carried out using peripheral blood. CDR3 sequence reads: CASSLGSSYEQYF. The CDR3 nucleotides are TGTGCCAGCAGTTTAGGCAGCTCCTACGAGCAGTACTTC.